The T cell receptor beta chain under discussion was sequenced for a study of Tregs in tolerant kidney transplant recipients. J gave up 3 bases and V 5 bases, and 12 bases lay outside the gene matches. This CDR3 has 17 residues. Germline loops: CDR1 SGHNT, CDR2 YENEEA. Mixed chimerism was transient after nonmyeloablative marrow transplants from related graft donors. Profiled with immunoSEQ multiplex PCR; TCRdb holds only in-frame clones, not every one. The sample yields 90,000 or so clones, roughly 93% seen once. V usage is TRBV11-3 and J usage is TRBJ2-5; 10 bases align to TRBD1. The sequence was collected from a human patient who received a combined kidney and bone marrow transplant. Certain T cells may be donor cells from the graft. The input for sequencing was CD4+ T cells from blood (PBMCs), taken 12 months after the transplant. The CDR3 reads CASSTGQGYFSEETQYF. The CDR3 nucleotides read TGTGCCAGCAGCACGGGACAGGGGTATTTTTCTGAAGAGACCCAGTACTTC.